This T cell receptor (beta chain) was obtained from a study of CD8+ T cells in alopecia areata. Study at large: Tofacitinib ran 6 to 18 months, followed by 6 months off drug.

Both peripheral blood and punch biopsies of lesional scalp skin were obtained from patients who had alopecia areata. Concerning this clone: Its antigen is still unknown.

TCR sequencing used cDNA made by reverse transcription of extracted RNA. The method was immunoSEQ multiplex PCR; TCRdb's version includes in-frame clones alone and lacks a portion of them. Of some 20,000 clones in the sample, about 59% were seen once. Study-wide findings and caveats: There were also resident alphabeta T cells of normal skin sequenced in scalp samples. Higher clonality was seen in lesional scalp than in normal scalp, especially in alopecia totalis/universalis.

The material sequenced was skin, taken at week 0. This clonotype was obtained from a human donor with alopecia areata.

CDR3 sequence: CASSRVGGRMSTEAFF. The CDR3 nucleotides read TGTGCCAGCAGTCGAGTCGGGGGGCGTATGAGCACTGAAGCTTTCTTT. The chain recombines TRBV27 with TRBJ1-1; a possible D gene is TRBD1 (6 bases). The CDR3 sequence is 16 residues long. The V gene's germline CDR1 is MNHEY and CDR2 SMNVEV (reference sequence). V lost 5 bases and J lost 4, with 20 bases in between.